This T cell receptor beta chain was retrieved from a study of OX40 agonist ivuxolimab in advanced cancers. Overall study context: All patients had ivuxolimab intravenously every 2 weeks at 0.01 to 10 mg/kg. Enrollees could have had prior anti-PD-1, anti-PD-L1 or anti-CTLA-4 therapy, which about 40% had received.

A word on this clone: What it binds is unknown.

At baseline, cycle 4 day 1, and cycle 7 day 1, blood was sampled. General study results and limits: Expanded peripheral T cell antigen specificity was not determined.

CDR3 length: 16 amino acids. Germline V gene sequence: CDR1 LNHDA, CDR2 SQIVND (reference sequence). The junction had 7 bases not matched to a gene; V was cut back by 3 bases and J by 1 base. Only in-frame clones appear in the TCRdb table, and some are missing; sequencing was by immunoSEQ multiplex PCR. There are roughly 90,000 clones in the sample; 94% occur only once, and around 3% lies in the top ten. The J gene is TRBJ1-1, the V gene TRBV19; 8 nucleotides align to TRBD1. Sequences were derived from CD4+ or CD8+ T cells sorted from blood, sampled in a trial of the OX40 agonist ivuxolimab. The clonotype originates from an adult with an advanced solid tumor such as melanoma, head and neck, liver or kidney cancer. CDR3 residues: CASSIGHGQGNTEAFF. The CDR3, as DNA: TGTGCCAGTAGTATCGGACACGGACAGGGGAACACTGAAGCTTTCTTT.